This T cell receptor (beta chain) was found in a study of blood T cell repertoires in COVID-19. Study-level background: Whether acute or convalescent, the COVID-19 samples came from the United States, Italy and Spain. PBMCs, B-cell-depleted T cells, or T cells provided the cDNA or gDNA that made up the material.

The authors' processing: Reference gene primer amplification gave estimated nucleated cell counts. The assay was immunoSEQ multiplex PCR, and TCRdb's table has in-frame clones only and misses some. V, J and clone size were drawn from that table, and D and trimming were deduced from the DNA. This table has some 220,000 clones, about 80% appearing once. Ages ranged from 18 to 89 years, with residence in approximately 23 US areas. This CDR3 has 13 residues. Germline CDR1 reads MNHNY; CDR2 reads SVGAGI (reference sequence). V was pared by 5 bases and J by 6 bases, with 10 bases between. The sequencing input was PBMCs or T cells enriched from blood (not recorded which). This TCR derives from a woman aged 40 to 50 with acute COVID-19. The chain recombines TRBV6-6 with TRBJ1-4, with D perhaps TRBD1 (5 bases). CDR3 bases: TGTGCCAGCAGTGCCAGGACACATGAAAAACTGTTTTTT. Protein sequence: CASSARTHEKLFF.